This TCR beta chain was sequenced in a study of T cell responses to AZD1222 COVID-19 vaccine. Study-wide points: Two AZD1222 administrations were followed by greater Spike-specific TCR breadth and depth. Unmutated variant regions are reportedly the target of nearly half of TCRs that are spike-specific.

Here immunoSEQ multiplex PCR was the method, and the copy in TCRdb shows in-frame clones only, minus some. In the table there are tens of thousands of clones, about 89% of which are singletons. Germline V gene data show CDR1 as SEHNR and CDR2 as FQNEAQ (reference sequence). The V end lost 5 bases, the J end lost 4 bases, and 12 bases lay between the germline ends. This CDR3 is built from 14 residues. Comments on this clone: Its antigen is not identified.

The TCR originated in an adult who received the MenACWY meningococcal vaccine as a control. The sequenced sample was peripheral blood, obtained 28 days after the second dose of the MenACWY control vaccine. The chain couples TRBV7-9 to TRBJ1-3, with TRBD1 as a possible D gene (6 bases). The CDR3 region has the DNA TGTGCCAGCAGCGGCACAGGGAAAGGAAACACCATATATTTT. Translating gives CASSGTGKGNTIYF.